Listed here are 23 T cell receptor beta chains from one sample, sequenced in a study of T cells in Graves' hyperthyroidism and ophthalmopathy (dated by TCRdb to the late 2010s). Library construction relied on multiplex PCR. The sequencer listed for this sample is Illumina HiSeq 2000. The TCR beta CDR3 regions were amplified from RNA transcripts. A first-round RT-PCR of the TCR CDR3 used the HTBI primer set with the Qiagen OneStep RT-PCR kit. TCRdb reanalyzed the raw reads on its own, using fastp at Q25 for trimming and MiXCR for clone calling, and kept in-frame beta chains. Duplicate CDR3 protein sequences are folded into a single record with the most common DNA and genes. The sample table lists 550,000 to 600,000 distinct CDR3 sequences, about half of them with a count of one. Clones ranked in the top ten supply under 20% of the sample. The specimen sequenced was peripheral blood or thyroid tissue (not recorded which). Source of these receptors: an adult woman with Graves' disease, either hyperthyroidism or ophthalmopathy (not recorded which).

This clonotype showed up just once. The chain has TRBV9 and TRBJ1-6; D remains unclear. In germline, CDR1 is SGDLS, CDR2 YYNGEE. V was trimmed by 4 bases and J by 9 bases, leaving 17 bases between them. The CDR3 spans 15 residues. In DNA form, the CDR3 reads TGTGCCAGCAGCCCTCGCCTAGCGGCGGGTTCACCCCTCCACTTT. It specifies CASSPRLAAGSPLHF.

V gene TRBV7-2 combines with J gene TRBJ1-1, with D unclear. The CDR3 covers 14 residues. V shed 3 bases and J shed 0 bases, with 8 bases lying between them. From germline, CDR1 is SGHTA and CDR2 FQGNSA. CDR3 protein: CASSFLELNTEAFF. The CDR3 DNA reads as TGTGCCAGCAGCTTCCTCGAATTGAACACTGAAGCTTTCTTT.

Concerning this clonotype: A junction boundary mismatches the germline segment, possibly from a read error. The CDR3 spells CASSHSGRATGGLLF. The CDR3 DNA reads TGTGCCAGCAGCCATAGCGGGAGGGCCACCGGGGGGCTGCTTTTT. The gene calls are TRBV25-1 and TRBJ2-2, with 11 bases that match TRBD2. The CDR3 is 15 residues long. In germline, CDR1 is MGHDK, CDR2 SYGVNS.

This clonotype was seen at least ten times. The chain joins TRBV30 to TRBJ1-2; D gene uncertain. Trimming removed 4 bases at V and 1 base at J, with 10 bases between. The CDR3 is made up of 13 amino acids. CDR1 and CDR2 (germline): GTSNPN, SVGIG (reference sequence). CDR3 DNA sequence: TGTGCCTGGATTAGCCTTCTTAACTATGGCTACACCTTC. Translation gives CAWISLLNYGYTF.

Of note for this clonotype: The germline gene is not matched at one end of the junction; a read error may be the cause. The J gene is TRBJ1-5, the V gene TRBV2, with D hard to call. The CDR3 is made up of 12 amino acids. Germline assignment: CDR1 SNHLY and CDR2 FYNNEI. The CDR3 bases are TGTGCCAGCAGTGAATACGGGCTAGCCCCAGCATTT. Residues: CASSEYGLAPAF.

A few counts support this clonotype. The chain recombines TRBV29-1 with TRBJ2-7; 9 positions agree with TRBD1. The CDR3 has 14 amino acids. Trimming cost V 4 bases and J 2 bases; bases outside gene matches: 6. From germline, CDR1 is SQVTM and CDR2 ANQGSEA. Here the CDR3 DNA reads TGCAGCGTTGCAGGGACAGGGAACACCTACGAGCAGTACTTC. This gives the protein CSVAGTGNTYEQYF.

V and J are TRBV2 and TRBJ1-3; D is undetermined. The CDR3 covers 11 residues. Trimming left V 6 bases short and J 6 bases short, with 6 bases between. Germline loops: CDR1 SNHLY, CDR2 FYNNEI. The CDR3 loop is CASSELNTIYF. DNA for the CDR3: TGTGCCAGCAGCGAGTTAAACACCATATATTTT.

The sample holds many counts of this clonotype. The chain employs TRBV2 and TRBJ1-2, with a possible D match to TRBD1 (5 bases). CDR3 length: 13 residues. The ends were cut back, 4 bases at V and 4 bases at J, with 10 bases in the middle. CDR1 is SNHLY and CDR2 is FYNNEI in the germline V gene. CDR3 protein: CASSAQATYGYTF. The CDR3 coding sequence is TGTGCCAGCAGTGCACAGGCTACCTATGGCTACACCTTC. The variable domain in full, with the rest retrieved from reference TRBV2 and TRBJ1-2, is EPEVTQTPSHQVTQMGQEVILRCVPISNHLYFYWYRQILGQKVEFLVSFYNNEISEKSEIFDDQFSVERPDGSNFTLKIRSTKLEDSAMYFCASSAQATYGYTFGSGTRLTVV.

This clonotype was observed at least ten times. The chain is built from TRBV10-3 and TRBJ2-7; D may be TRBD2 (7 bases). The length of the CDR3 is 14 residues. Between the trimmed V and J ends, which lost 6 bases and 5 bases, there was a span of 17 bases. Germline V CDR1 and CDR2: ENHRY, SYGVKD. In DNA, the CDR3 is TGTGCCATCAGCGACCCCGGGGGGCTGAACGAGCAGTACTTC. Its translation is CAISDPGGLNEQYF.

This clonotype was detected a few times. This sequence joins TRBV5-6 and TRBJ2-2; D unresolved. CDR3 size: 15 residues. V lost 0 bases, J lost 3 bases, and 9 bases lay in between. CDR1 and CDR2 (germline): SGHDT, YYEEEE. This CDR3 reads CASSLGSSDTGELFF. For the CDR3, the DNA is TGTGCCAGCAGCTTGGGAAGTTCGGACACCGGGGAGCTGTTTTTT.

The rearrangement joins TRBV6-5 to TRBJ1-1; D is perhaps TRBD1 (5 bases). The CDR3 sequence is 14 residues long. Deletions cut 4 bases from V and 4 bases from J, with 13 bases between. Germline lookup yields CDR1 MNHEY and CDR2 SVGAGI. CDR3: CASSWPGLSTEAFF. The CDR3 region has the DNA TGTGCCAGCAGTTGGCCGGGACTCAGCACTGAAGCTTTCTTT.

The chain links TRBV2 to TRBJ1-5; tentative D call: TRBD1 (6 bases). V lost 9 bases and J 5 bases, leaving 14 bases between the germline ends. CDR1 and CDR2 (germline): SNHLY, FYNNEI. This CDR3 contains 13 residues. The CDR3 DNA reads as TGTGCCAGTACAGGGTTTGGGGATCAGCCCCAGCATTTT. It is translated as CASTGFGDQPQHF.

The gene calls are TRBV25-1 and TRBJ2-7, with 13 bases fitting TRBD2. V gave up 1 base and J gave up 5 bases; unmatched junction bases: 5. Germline CDR1 and CDR2: MGHDK and SYGVNS. The CDR3 has 16 residues. The CDR3 loop reads CASSESTGTSGNEQYF. The CDR3 coding sequence is TGTGCCAGCAGTGAATCGACGGGGACTAGCGGGAACGAGCAGTACTTC.

A remark on this clonotype: The junction and the germline gene differ at one end; a read error may be behind it. The chain links TRBV7-8 to TRBJ2-5, with D possibly matching TRBD2 (5 bases). CDR1 is SGHVS, CDR2 FQNEAQ, per germline. CDR3 size: 17 residues. Written as DNA, the CDR3 is TGTGCCAGCAGCGTCCGACCCAATCGCCTTATAATGGAGGCCCAGCACTTC. Residues: CASSVRPNRLIMEAQHF.

Details on this clonotype: A read error may account for a junction end that differs from germline. The genes are TRBV7-9 and TRBJ1-2; D not certain. The CDR3 extends over 9 amino acids. Looked up from germline, CDR1 is SEHNR and CDR2 is FQNEAQ (reference sequence). The CDR3 DNA reads TGTGCCAGCAGTAGAAAGACGGACTTC. Its translation is CASSRKTDF.

This chain connects TRBV15 to TRBJ2-2; D assignment may be TRBD1 or TRBD2 (5 bases each). V was clipped by 6 bases and J by 1 base, with 12 bases between them. The CDR3 has 15 residues. Germline V lookup: CDR1 LNHNV, CDR2 YYDKDF (reference sequence). CDR3 coding DNA: TGTGCCACCAGTTTCTTGAGGGGGAACACCGGGGAGCTGTTTTTT. Translating it yields CATSFLRGNTGELFF.

The chain couples TRBV28 to TRBJ1-5; TRBD1 is a possible D gene (5 bases). The CDR3 covers 15 residues. CDR1 MDHEN and CDR2 SYDVKM come from the germline V gene. V lost 5 bases, J lost 6 bases, and 17 bases lay in between. The CDR3 DNA sequence: TGTGCCAGCAGTCCTAATCAGGGTGAGGCTCAGCCCCAGCATTTT. The encoded protein is CASSPNQGEAQPQHF.

This chain joins TRBV29-1 and TRBJ2-5; D may be TRBD1 (5 bases). V lost 8 bases and J lost 1, with 17 bases in between. This CDR3 has 14 amino acids. Germline CDR1 reads SQVTM; CDR2 reads ANQGSEA. CDR3 nucleotide sequence: TGCAGCTTGGCCACAGGAGCGACCCAAGAGACCCAGTACTTC. Residues: CSLATGATQETQYF.

This clonotype was recorded at least ten times. This chain joins TRBV3-1 and TRBJ1-5, with D uncertain. Germline CDR1 reads LGHDT; CDR2 reads YNNKEL (reference sequence). Trimming left V 0 bases short and J 5 bases short, with 11 bases between. The CDR3 contains 15 residues. CDR3 region: CASSQEGRDDQPQHF. The CDR3 region has the DNA TGTGCCAGCAGCCAAGAGGGAAGGGATGATCAGCCCCAGCATTTT.

Many counts were recorded for this clonotype. The chain is built from TRBV5-5 and TRBJ2-5, with a weak D call TRBD2 (5 bases). Trimming stripped 3 bases from V and 4 bases from J, with 13 bases between. Germline assignment: CDR1 SGHKS and CDR2 YYEKEE (reference sequence). CDR3 length equals 14 residues. The CDR3 DNA follows: TGTGCCAGCAGCTGGCTAGCACTGTCAGAGACCCAGTACTTC. This encodes CASSWLALSETQYF.

This clonotype was seen ten or more times. The chain links TRBV5-1 to TRBJ2-7; 8 bases map to TRBD2. The ends lost 2 bases at V and 4 bases at J; junction bases unmatched: 5. Germline V gene sequence: CDR1 SGHRS, CDR2 YFSETQ. The CDR3 contains 14 residues. The CDR3 DNA follows: TGCGCCAGCAGCTTACAGACTAGCGCTTACGAGCAGTACTTC. Its protein product is CASSLQTSAYEQYF.

This chain connects TRBV30 to TRBJ2-7; TRBD2 might be the D (5 bases). CDR1 and CDR2 from the germline V gene are GTSNPN and SVGIG (reference sequence). The CDR3 runs to 11 residues. V was clipped by 5 bases and J by 5 bases, with 10 bases between them. The CDR3 is CAWAPGNEQYF. As DNA, the CDR3 is TGTGCCTGGGCCCCCGGGAACGAGCAGTACTTC.

This clonotype was detected many times. V usage is TRBV5-1 and J usage is TRBJ1-6, with 7 bases identical to TRBD1. The V gene's germline CDR1 is SGHRS and CDR2 YFSETQ. The CDR3 consists of 16 residues. The ends lost 4 bases at V and 10 bases at J; junction bases unmatched: 14. The CDR3 nucleotides are TGCGCCAGCAGCCCCAGGACAGGCAACGGGGGGTCACCCCTCCACTTT. Translating it yields CASSPRTGNGGSPLHF.